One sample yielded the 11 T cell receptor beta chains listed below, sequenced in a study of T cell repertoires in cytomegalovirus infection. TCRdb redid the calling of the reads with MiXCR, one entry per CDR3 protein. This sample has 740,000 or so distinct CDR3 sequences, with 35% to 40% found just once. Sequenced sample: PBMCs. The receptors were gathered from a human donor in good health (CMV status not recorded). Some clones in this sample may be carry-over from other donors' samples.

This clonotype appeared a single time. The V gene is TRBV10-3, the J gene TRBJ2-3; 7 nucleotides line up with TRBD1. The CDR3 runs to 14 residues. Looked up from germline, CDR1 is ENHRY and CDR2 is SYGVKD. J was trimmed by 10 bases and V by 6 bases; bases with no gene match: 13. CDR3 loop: CAIRELGQEDAQYF. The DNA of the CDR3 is TGTGCCATCAGAGAGCTCGGACAGGAGGACGCGCAGTATTTT.

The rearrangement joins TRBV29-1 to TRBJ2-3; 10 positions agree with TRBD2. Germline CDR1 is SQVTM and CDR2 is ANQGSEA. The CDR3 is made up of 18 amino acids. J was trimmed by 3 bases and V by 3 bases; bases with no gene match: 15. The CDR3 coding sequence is TGCAGCGTTGACGGTGTACTAGCGGGATCATCATCGACAGATACGCAGTATTTT. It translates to CSVDGVLAGSSSTDTQYF.

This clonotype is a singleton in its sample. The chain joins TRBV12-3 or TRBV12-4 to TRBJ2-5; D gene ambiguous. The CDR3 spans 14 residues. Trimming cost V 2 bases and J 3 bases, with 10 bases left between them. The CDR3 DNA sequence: TGTGCCAGCAGTTTATATCCGTGGGAAGAGACCCAGTACTTC. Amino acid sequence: CASSLYPWEETQYF.

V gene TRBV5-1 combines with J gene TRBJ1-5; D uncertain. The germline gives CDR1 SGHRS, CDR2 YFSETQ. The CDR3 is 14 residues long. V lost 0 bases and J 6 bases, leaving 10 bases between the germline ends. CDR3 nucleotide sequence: TGCGCCAGCAGCTTGGGAGAATTGACTCAGCCCCAGCATTTT. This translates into CASSLGELTQPQHF.

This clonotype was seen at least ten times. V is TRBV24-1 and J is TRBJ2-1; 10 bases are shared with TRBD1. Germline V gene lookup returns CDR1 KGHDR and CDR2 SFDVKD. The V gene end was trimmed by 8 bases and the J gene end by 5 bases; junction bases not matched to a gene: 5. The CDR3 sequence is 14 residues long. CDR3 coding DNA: TGTGCCACCACGGGACAGGGGACCCACAATGAGCAGTTCTTC. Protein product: CATTGQGTHNEQFF.

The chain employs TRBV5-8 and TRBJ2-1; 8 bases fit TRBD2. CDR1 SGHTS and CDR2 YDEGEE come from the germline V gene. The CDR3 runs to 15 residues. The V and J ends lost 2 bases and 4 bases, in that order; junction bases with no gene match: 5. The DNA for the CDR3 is TGTGCCAGCAGCTTCTACGGGAGGGGATACAATGAGCAGTTCTTC. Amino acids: CASSFYGRGYNEQFF.

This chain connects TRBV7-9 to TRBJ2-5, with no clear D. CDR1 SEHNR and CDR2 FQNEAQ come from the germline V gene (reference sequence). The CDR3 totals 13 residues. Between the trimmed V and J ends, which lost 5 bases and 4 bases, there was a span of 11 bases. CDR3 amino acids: CASSPPVVETQYF. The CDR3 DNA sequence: TGTGCCAGCAGCCCCCCTGTAGTAGAGACCCAGTACTTC.

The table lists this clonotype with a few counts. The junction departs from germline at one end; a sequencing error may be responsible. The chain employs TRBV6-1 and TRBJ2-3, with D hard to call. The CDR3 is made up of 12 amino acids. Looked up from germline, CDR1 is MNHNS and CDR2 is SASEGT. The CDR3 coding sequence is TGTGCCAGCAGTGAAGTCCCCTCTACGCCGTATTTT. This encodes CASSEVPSTPYF.

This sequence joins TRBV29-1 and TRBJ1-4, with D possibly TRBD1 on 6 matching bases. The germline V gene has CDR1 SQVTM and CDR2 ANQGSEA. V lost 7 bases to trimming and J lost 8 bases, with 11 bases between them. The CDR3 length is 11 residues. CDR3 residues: CSGGGGEKLFF. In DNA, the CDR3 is TGCAGCGGAGGTGGGGGCGAAAAACTGTTTTTT.

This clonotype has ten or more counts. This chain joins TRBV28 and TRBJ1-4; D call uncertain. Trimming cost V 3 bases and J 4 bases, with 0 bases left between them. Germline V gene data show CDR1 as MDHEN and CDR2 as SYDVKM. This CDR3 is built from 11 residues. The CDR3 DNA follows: TGTGCCAGCAGTTTTAATGAAAAACTGTTTTTT. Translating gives CASSFNEKLFF.

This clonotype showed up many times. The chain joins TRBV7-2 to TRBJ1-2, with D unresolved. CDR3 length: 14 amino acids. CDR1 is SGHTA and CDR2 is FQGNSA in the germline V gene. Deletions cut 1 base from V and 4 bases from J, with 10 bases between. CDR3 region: CASSLDILIYGYTF. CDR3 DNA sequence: TGTGCCAGCAGCTTAGATATCCTAATCTATGGCTACACCTTC.